The 32 T cell receptor beta chains given below trace back to one sample, sequenced in a study of CD8 T cells in ankylosing spondylitis. TCRdb itself ran the 5' RACE reads through MiXCR, one entry per CDR3 protein. The top ten clones hold 0.85% to 1.4% of a sample with approximately 350,000 distinct CDR3 sequences, about 14% of them seen once. The sequenced sample consisted of blood, either unsorted or a sorted T cell fraction (not recorded which). The receptors originated from a male donor with ankylosing spondylitis or in good health (not recorded which).

The V call is TRBV12-3 or TRBV12-4, the J call TRBJ2-5; D is possibly TRBD2 (5 bases). The V and J ends lost 3 bases and 1 base respectively, with 9 bases between them. The CDR3 contains 14 residues. The CDR3 here is CASSFSEAQETQYF. The CDR3 coding sequence is TGTGCCAGCAGTTTTAGCGAGGCCCAAGAGACCCAGTACTTC.

The rearrangement uses TRBV5-1 and TRBJ2-1, with 10 bases identical to TRBD2. The CDR3 consists of 17 residues. Germline CDR1 is SGHRS and CDR2 is YFSETQ. The V gene end was trimmed by 4 bases and the J gene end by 2 bases; junction bases not matched to a gene: 9. The DNA of the CDR3 is TGCGCCAGCAGCCCCCGGGGGCTAGCGGGGGCCTACAATGAGCAGTTCTTC. This sequence encodes CASSPRGLAGAYNEQFF.

The V and J genes are TRBV5-1 and TRBJ2-7; D is unresolved. Looked up from germline, CDR1 is SGHRS and CDR2 is YFSETQ. Trimming took 2 bases from V and 2 from J, leaving 8 bases between them. This CDR3 region has 13 residues. The CDR3 loop reads CASSFGPTYEQYF. The CDR3 DNA sequence: TGCGCCAGCAGCTTCGGACCGACCTACGAGCAGTACTTC.

This clonotype came up a few times. The chain joins TRBV4-2 to TRBJ1-1; D is ambiguous. The CDR3 length is 12 residues. CDR1 and CDR2 from the germline V gene are LGHNA and YNFKEQ. Trimming cost V 3 bases and J 1 base, with 3 bases left between them. The CDR3, as DNA: TGTGCCAGCAGCCACAGGAACACTGAAGCTTTCTTT. Residues: CASSHRNTEAFF.

The chain carries TRBV27 and TRBJ1-5; D may be TRBD1 (6 bases). The germline gives CDR1 MNHEY, CDR2 SMNVEV (reference sequence). This CDR3 has 14 amino acids. The V gene lost 2 bases and the J gene lost 7 bases, with 12 bases spanning the gap. The CDR3 sequence is CASSLDRFGQPQHF. Here the CDR3 DNA reads TGTGCCAGCAGTTTAGACAGGTTCGGCCAGCCCCAGCATTTT.

This clonotype has a handful of counts. The rearrangement joins TRBV5-6 to TRBJ2-5, with 7 positions matching TRBD1. This CDR3 contains 14 residues. CDR1 and CDR2 (germline): SGHDT, YYEEEE. J gave up 1 base and V 6 bases, and 6 bases lay outside the gene matches. This CDR3 is CASNKGALQETQYF. The CDR3 bases are TGTGCCAGCAACAAGGGGGCCCTCCAAGAGACCCAGTACTTC.

This clonotype was seen ten or more times. V usage is TRBV20-1 and J usage is TRBJ2-7, with 9 bases aligning to TRBD2. CDR1 DFQATT and CDR2 SNEGSKA come from the germline V gene (reference sequence). V shed 3 bases, J shed 3 bases, and the junction held 3 bases outside the gene matches. The CDR3 sequence is 13 residues long. CDR3 DNA: TGCAGTGCTAGCGAGCGGGGGGACTACGAGCAGTACTTC. Translated, it gives CSASERGDYEQYF.

The V and J genes are TRBV4-1 and TRBJ2-3; no firm D call. CDR1 is MGHRA and CDR2 is YSYEKL in the germline V gene. This CDR3 region has 15 residues. Trimming stripped 8 bases from V and 1 base from J, with 16 bases between. The CDR3 nucleotides are TGCGCCAGCGTCGACCTTTATGGTGGCACAGATACGCAGTATTTT. This gives the protein CASVDLYGGTDTQYF.

The chain carries TRBV20-1 and TRBJ1-2, with 8 nucleotides matching TRBD1. From germline, CDR1 is DFQATT and CDR2 SNEGSKA (reference sequence). The CDR3 sequence is 15 residues long. With 6 bases clipped from V and 3 bases from J, the junction kept 12 bases outside the gene matches. This CDR3 reads CSATGTGGLDYGYTF. CDR3 coding DNA: TGCAGTGCAACCGGGACAGGTGGCTTGGACTATGGCTACACCTTC.

CDR3 coding DNA: TGCGCCAGCAGCCAAAGGGACAGTTCTAATGAAAAACTGTTTTTT. Translated: CASSQRDSSNEKLFF. The gene calls are TRBV4-1 and TRBJ1-4; 7 nucleotides line up with TRBD1. This CDR3 is 15 amino acids long. After removal of 2 bases from V and 3 bases from J, the junction contained 3 bases not matched to a gene. From germline, CDR1 is MGHRA and CDR2 YSYEKL.

V gene TRBV10-3 combines with J gene TRBJ2-2; tentative D call: TRBD1 (6 bases). CDR1 and CDR2 from the germline V gene are ENHRY and SYGVKD. Trimming removed 4 bases from V and 3 bases from J, with 9 bases in between. The CDR3 spans 14 residues. CDR3 protein: CAISAYRDTGELFF. Here the CDR3 DNA reads TGTGCCATCAGTGCATACAGGGACACCGGGGAGCTGTTTTTT.

This rearrangement joins TRBV7-9 to TRBJ2-5; D is possibly TRBD1 (5 bases). V was cut by 4 bases and J by 7 bases, with 7 bases left in between. Germline CDR1 and CDR2: SEHNR and FQNEAQ (reference sequence). The CDR3 runs 11 residues. This CDR3 reads CASSSTGTQYF. The CDR3, as DNA: TGTGCCAGCAGCTCCACAGGGACCCAGTACTTC.

The rearrangement joins TRBV11-2 to TRBJ2-2; D ambiguous. This CDR3 has 16 residues. Trimming took 1 base from V and 4 from J, leaving 13 bases between them. CDR1 SGHAT and CDR2 FQNNGV come from the germline V gene. For the CDR3, the DNA is TGTGCCAGCAGCTTAGTGGGGTCAGGTGTCACCGGGGAGCTGTTTTTT. This sequence encodes CASSLVGSGVTGELFF. Supplemented by reference TRBV11-2 and TRBJ2-2, the full variable domain reads EAGVAQSPRYKIIEKRQSVAFWCNPISGHATLYWYQQILGQGPKLLIQFQNNGVVDDSQLPKDRFSAERLKGVDSTLKIQPAKLEDSAVYLCASSLVGSGVTGELFFGEGSRLTVL.

This chain uses TRBV6-5 with TRBJ2-3; the D is unclear. This CDR3 spans 14 amino acids. CDR1 and CDR2 from the germline V gene are MNHEY and SVGAGI. Trimming stripped 2 bases from V and 5 bases from J, with 11 bases between. The CDR3 reads CASSYRSNRDTQYF. CDR3 bases: TGTGCCAGCAGTTACAGAAGCAATCGAGATACGCAGTATTTT.

The gene calls are TRBV7-2 and TRBJ2-5; 8 bases align to TRBD2. CDR1 is SGHTA and CDR2 is FQGNSA in the germline V gene. The V segment lost 3 bases and the J segment 4 bases; nucleotides outside the gene matches: 7. The CDR3 consists of 15 residues. This chain's CDR3 is CASSFGGGPGETQYF. CDR3 coding DNA: TGTGCCAGCAGCTTCGGCGGGGGGCCGGGAGAGACCCAGTACTTC.

The table lists this clonotype with many counts. V gene TRBV3-1 combines with J gene TRBJ2-3; D is ambiguous. Between the trimmed V and J ends, which lost 0 bases and 6 bases, there was a span of 1 base. Germline CDR1 reads LGHDT; CDR2 reads YNNKEL (reference sequence). This CDR3 contains 11 residues. Here the CDR3 reads CASSQEDTQYF. As DNA, the CDR3 is TGTGCCAGCAGCCAAGAGGATACGCAGTATTTT.

This clonotype has only a few counts. The chain links TRBV6-2 or TRBV6-3 to TRBJ1-1; D gene ambiguous. CDR3 length: 14 amino acids. V shed 6 bases and J shed 6 bases, with 17 bases lying between them. Germline CDR1 MNHEY, CDR2 SVGEGT. The CDR3 loop is CASREGPAPAEAFF. Written as DNA, the CDR3 is TGTGCCAGCAGGGAGGGCCCCGCACCCGCTGAAGCTTTCTTT.

CDR3 nucleotides: TGCGCCAGCAGCTTGACTCTCCCGAGGAATGAGCAGTTCTTC. Translated, it gives CASSLTLPRNEQFF. The J gene is TRBJ2-1, the V gene TRBV5-1; no firm D call. Trimming took 1 base from V and 7 from J, leaving 12 bases between them. The CDR3 has 14 amino acids. Germline V CDR1 and CDR2: SGHRS, YFSETQ.

The chain employs TRBV7-2 and TRBJ2-3; no reliable D call. V was clipped by 10 bases and J by 3 bases, with 8 bases between them. This CDR3 comprises 11 residues. Germline V gene lookup returns CDR1 SGHTA and CDR2 FQGNSA. CDR3 residues: CATRETDTQYF. In DNA form, the CDR3 reads TGTGCCACCCGAGAGACAGATACGCAGTATTTT.

The chain combines TRBV18 with TRBJ2-1; possibly TRBD2 for D (6 bases). CDR3 length equals 14 residues. The germline CDR1 and CDR2 sequences are KGHSH and LQKENI. The V gene lost 6 bases and the J gene lost 5 bases, with 14 bases spanning the gap. The DNA of the CDR3 is TGTGCCAGCTCCCTCTTGGGAGGTGACAATGAGCAGTTCTTC. Translation: CASSLLGGDNEQFF.

This chain joins TRBV20-1 and TRBJ2-2; D is unclear. V was cut by 0 bases and J by 4 bases, with 6 bases left in between. CDR1 is DFQATT, CDR2 SNEGSKA, per germline (reference sequence). The CDR3 is made up of 13 amino acids. The CDR3 sequence is CSAREGGTGELFF. In DNA form, the CDR3 reads TGCAGTGCTAGAGAAGGCGGCACCGGGGAGCTGTTTTTT.

The rearrangement joins TRBV4-1 to TRBJ2-1, with 9 bases matching TRBD2. Losses at the gene ends were 0 bases for V and 9 bases for J; bases not matched to a gene: 9. There are 16 residues in the CDR3. Germline values: CDR1 MGHRA, CDR2 YSYEKL. CDR3 coding DNA: TGCGCCAGCAGCCAAGAGGTCGCGGGGGGGCCAATTGAGCAGTTCTTC. Protein sequence: CASSQEVAGGPIEQFF.

CDR3 in DNA: TGTGCCAGCAGCCTTATAACGGAATCTGGCTACACCTTC. Translation gives CASSLITESGYTF. The chain carries TRBV3-1 and TRBJ1-2; D gene unclear. The germline V gene encodes CDR1 LGHDT and CDR2 YNNKEL (reference sequence). V shed 4 bases and J shed 7 bases, with 13 bases lying between them. The CDR3 totals 13 residues.

This clonotype has only a few counts. The chain has TRBV5-4 and TRBJ2-1, with 9 bases matching TRBD2. The CDR3 extends over 19 amino acids. Germline CDR1 is SGHNT and CDR2 is YYREEE (reference sequence). V lost 1 base, J lost 0 bases, and 11 bases stayed unmatched. The CDR3 DNA sequence: TGTGCCAGCAGCTTGTTGACTAGCGGATATACAAGCTCCTACAATGAGCAGTTCTTC. Its translation: CASSLLTSGYTSSYNEQFF.

This chain links TRBV5-1 with TRBJ2-7; D is possibly TRBD1 (6 bases). The germline V gene encodes CDR1 SGHRS and CDR2 YFSETQ. The CDR3 is made up of 14 amino acids. Trimming left V 4 bases short and J 0 bases short, with 11 bases between. The DNA for the CDR3 is TGCGCCAGCAGCCAAGGACAGATCTCCTACGAGCAGTACTTC. Protein product: CASSQGQISYEQYF.

In this sample, this clonotype turned up a few times. The rearrangement uses TRBV5-4 and TRBJ1-6; maybe TRBD1 (5 bases). Per the germline V gene, CDR1 is SGHNT and CDR2 is YYREEE (reference sequence). The germline V and J ends were trimmed by 0 bases and 7 bases, with 20 bases remaining between them. There are 18 residues in the CDR3. This CDR3 reads CASSLEATDPATNSPLHF. DNA for the CDR3: TGTGCCAGCAGCTTGGAGGCGACAGACCCCGCGACGAATTCACCCCTCCACTTT.

This clonotype appeared a few times. This sequence joins TRBV29-1 and TRBJ2-7; a weak D match, TRBD2 (6 bases). V shed 4 bases and J shed 3 bases, with 10 bases lying between them. The CDR3 has 12 residues. Germline V lookup: CDR1 SQVTM, CDR2 ANQGSEA. DNA for the CDR3: TGCAGCGTTGTGAGCGGGTACTACGAGCAGTACTTC. It translates to CSVVSGYYEQYF.

In its sample, this clonotype was seen a few times. The V call is TRBV3-1, the J call TRBJ1-2, with a weak D call TRBD1 (5 bases). V lost 0 bases to trimming and J lost 3 bases, with 14 bases between them. The CDR3 spans 16 residues. Germline V gene lookup returns CDR1 LGHDT and CDR2 YNNKEL (reference sequence). The CDR3 region has the DNA TGTGCCAGCAGCCAAGAATGGGGCAGGGAAGACTATGGCTACACCTTC. It codes for CASSQEWGREDYGYTF.

The CDR3 DNA reads TGTGCCAGCAGCGAGGACGTCCGGGGCTACACCTTC. It encodes CASSEDVRGYTF. J is TRBJ1-2 and V is TRBV7-9; D uncertain. Germline CDR1 reads SEHNR; CDR2 reads FQNEAQ (reference sequence). The germline V and J ends were trimmed by 5 bases and 8 bases, with 12 bases remaining between them. The CDR3 runs 12 residues.

This clonotype was detected many times. The V gene is TRBV5-1, the J gene TRBJ2-7, with 8 positions matching TRBD1. The V segment lost 1 base and the J segment 4 bases; nucleotides outside the gene matches: 4. The CDR3 sequence is 14 residues long. Germline CDR1 SGHRS, CDR2 YFSETQ. The CDR3 sequence: CASSLSTGGYEQYF. CDR3 nucleotide sequence: TGCGCCAGCAGCTTGTCCACAGGGGGATACGAGCAGTACTTC. The full variable domain, in which reference TRBV5-1 and TRBJ2-7 provide the parts outside the CDR3, is KAGVTQTPRYLIKTRGQQVTLSCSPISGHRSVSWYQQTPGQGLQFLFEYFSETQRNKGNFPGRFSGRQFSNSRSEMNVSTLELGDSALYLCASSLSTGGYEQYFGPGTRLTVT.

This clonotype came up a few times. V and J are TRBV27 and TRBJ2-6, with D possibly TRBD2 on 6 matching bases. The V end lost 3 bases, the J end lost 2 bases, and 8 bases lay between the germline ends. This CDR3 is 15 amino acids long. In germline, CDR1 is MNHEY, CDR2 SMNVEV (reference sequence). CDR3 nucleotides: TGTGCCAGCAGTTTTCGGGGGACTGGGGCCAACGTCCTGACTTTC. Translation: CASSFRGTGANVLTF.

This clonotype was picked up a small number of times. The rearrangement uses TRBV5-1 and TRBJ2-3; 8 nucleotides align to TRBD2. The CDR3 is made up of 18 amino acids. With V trimmed by 3 bases and J by 0 bases, 12 bases remained unmatched. Germline CDR1 and CDR2: SGHRS and YFSETQ. The CDR3 region is CASSSPEVAGSSTDTQYF. CDR3 nucleotide sequence: TGCGCCAGCAGCTCCCCCGAGGTAGCGGGAAGTAGCACAGATACGCAGTATTTT. The full variable domain, rest sourced from reference TRBV5-1 and TRBJ2-3, is KAGVTQTPRYLIKTRGQQVTLSCSPISGHRSVSWYQQTPGQGLQFLFEYFSETQRNKGNFPGRFSGRQFSNSRSEMNVSTLELGDSALYLCASSSPEVAGSSTDTQYFGPGTRLTVL.